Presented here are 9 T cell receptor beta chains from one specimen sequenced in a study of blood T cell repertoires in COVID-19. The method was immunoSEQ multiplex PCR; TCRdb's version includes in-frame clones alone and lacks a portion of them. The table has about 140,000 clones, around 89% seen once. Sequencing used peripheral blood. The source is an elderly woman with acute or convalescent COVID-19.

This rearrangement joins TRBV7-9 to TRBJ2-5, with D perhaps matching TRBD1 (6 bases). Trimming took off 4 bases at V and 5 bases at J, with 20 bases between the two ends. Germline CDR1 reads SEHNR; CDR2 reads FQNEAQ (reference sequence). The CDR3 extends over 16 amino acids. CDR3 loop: CASSSRVTGLGETQYF. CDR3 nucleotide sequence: TGTGCCAGCAGCTCTAGGGTAACAGGGCTGGGGGAGACCCAGTACTTC.

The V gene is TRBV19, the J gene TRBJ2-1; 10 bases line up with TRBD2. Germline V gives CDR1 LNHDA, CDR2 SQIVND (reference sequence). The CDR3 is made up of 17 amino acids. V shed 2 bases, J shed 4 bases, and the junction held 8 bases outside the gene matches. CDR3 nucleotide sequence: TGTGCCAGTAGTATACAGTCTAGCGGGGGCCTTTACAATGAGCAGTTCTTC. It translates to CASSIQSSGGLYNEQFF.

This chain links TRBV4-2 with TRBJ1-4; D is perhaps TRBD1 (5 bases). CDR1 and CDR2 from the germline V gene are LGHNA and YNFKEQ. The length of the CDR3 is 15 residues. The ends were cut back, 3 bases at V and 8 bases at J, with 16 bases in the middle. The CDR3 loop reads CASSQTQGGGEKLFF. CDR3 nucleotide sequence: TGTGCCAGCAGCCAGACCCAGGGAGGTGGCGAAAAACTGTTTTTT.

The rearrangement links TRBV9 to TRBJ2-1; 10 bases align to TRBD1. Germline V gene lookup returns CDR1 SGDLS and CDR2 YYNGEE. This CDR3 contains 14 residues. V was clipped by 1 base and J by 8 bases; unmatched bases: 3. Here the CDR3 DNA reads TGTGCCAGCAGCGTAACAGGACAGGGGGATGAGCAGTTCTTC. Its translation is CASSVTGQGDEQFF.

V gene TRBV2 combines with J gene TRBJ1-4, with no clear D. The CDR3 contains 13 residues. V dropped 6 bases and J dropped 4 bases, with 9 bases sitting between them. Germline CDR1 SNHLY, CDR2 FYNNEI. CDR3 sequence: CASSLRGNEKLFF. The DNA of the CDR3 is TGTGCCAGCAGCCTTCGGGGTAATGAAAAACTGTTTTTT.

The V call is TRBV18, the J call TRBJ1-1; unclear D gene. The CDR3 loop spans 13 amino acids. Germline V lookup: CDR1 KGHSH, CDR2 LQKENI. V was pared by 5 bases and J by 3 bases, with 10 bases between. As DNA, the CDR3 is TGTGCCAGCTCAAGCTCGTTGGACACTGAAGCTTTCTTT. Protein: CASSSSLDTEAFF.

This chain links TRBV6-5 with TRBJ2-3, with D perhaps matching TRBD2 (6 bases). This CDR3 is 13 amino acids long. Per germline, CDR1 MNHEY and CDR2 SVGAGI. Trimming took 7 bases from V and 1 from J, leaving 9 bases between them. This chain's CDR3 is CASKTGGTDTQYF. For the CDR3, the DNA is TGTGCCAGCAAAACGGGGGGCACAGATACGCAGTATTTT.

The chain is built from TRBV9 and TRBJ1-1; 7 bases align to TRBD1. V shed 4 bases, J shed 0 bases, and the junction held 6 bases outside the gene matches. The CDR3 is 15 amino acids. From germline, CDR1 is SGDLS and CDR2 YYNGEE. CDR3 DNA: TGTGCCAGCAGCTCGAGACAGGGTATGAACACTGAAGCTTTCTTT. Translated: CASSSRQGMNTEAFF.

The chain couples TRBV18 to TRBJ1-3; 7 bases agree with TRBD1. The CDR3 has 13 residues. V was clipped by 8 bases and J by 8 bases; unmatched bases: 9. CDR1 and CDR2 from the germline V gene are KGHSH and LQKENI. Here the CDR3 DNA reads TGTGCCAGCACGGCGACAGGGCAGGACACCATATATTTT. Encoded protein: CASTATGQDTIYF.